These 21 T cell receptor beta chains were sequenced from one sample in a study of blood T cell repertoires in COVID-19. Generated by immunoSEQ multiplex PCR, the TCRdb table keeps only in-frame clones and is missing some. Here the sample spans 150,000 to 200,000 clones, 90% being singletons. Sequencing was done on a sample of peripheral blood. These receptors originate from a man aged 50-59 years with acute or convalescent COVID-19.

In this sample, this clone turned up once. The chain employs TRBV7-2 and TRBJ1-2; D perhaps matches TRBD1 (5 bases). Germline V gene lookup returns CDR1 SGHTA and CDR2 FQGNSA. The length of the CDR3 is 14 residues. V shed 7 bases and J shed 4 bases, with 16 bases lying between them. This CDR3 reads CASIPGGVTYGYTF. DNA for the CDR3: TGTGCCAGCATCCCTGGGGGGGTTACCTATGGCTACACCTTC.

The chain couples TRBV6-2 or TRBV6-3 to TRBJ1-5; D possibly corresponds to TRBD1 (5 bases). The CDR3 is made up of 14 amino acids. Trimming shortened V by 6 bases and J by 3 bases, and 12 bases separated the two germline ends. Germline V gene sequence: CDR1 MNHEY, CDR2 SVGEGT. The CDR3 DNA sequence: TGTGCCAGCAGCCTTGGACACCTCAATCAGCCCCAGCATTTT. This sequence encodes CASSLGHLNQPQHF.

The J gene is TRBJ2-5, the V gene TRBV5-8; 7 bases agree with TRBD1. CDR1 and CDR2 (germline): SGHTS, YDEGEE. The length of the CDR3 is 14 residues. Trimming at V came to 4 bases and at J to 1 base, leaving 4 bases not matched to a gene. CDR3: CASSTGTAQETQYF. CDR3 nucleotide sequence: TGTGCCAGCAGCACCGGGACAGCCCAAGAGACCCAGTACTTC. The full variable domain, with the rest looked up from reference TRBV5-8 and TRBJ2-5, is EAGVTQSPTHLIKTRGQQATLRCSPISGHTSVYWYQQALGLGLQFLLWYDEGEERNRGNFPPRFSGRQFPNYSSELNVNALELEDSALYLCASSTGTAQETQYFGPGTRLLVL.

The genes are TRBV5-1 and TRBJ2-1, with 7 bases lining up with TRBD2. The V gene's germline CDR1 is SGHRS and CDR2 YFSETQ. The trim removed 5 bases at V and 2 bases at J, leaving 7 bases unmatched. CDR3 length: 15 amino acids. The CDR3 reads CASSWFREAYNEQFF. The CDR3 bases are TGCGCCAGCAGTTGGTTTCGGGAGGCCTACAATGAGCAGTTCTTC.

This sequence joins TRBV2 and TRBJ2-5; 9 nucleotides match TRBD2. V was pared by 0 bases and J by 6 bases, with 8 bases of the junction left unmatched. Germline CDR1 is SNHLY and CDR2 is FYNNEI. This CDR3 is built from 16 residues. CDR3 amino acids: CASSEAGSGRRQTQYF. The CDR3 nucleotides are TGTGCCAGCAGTGAAGCAGGTAGCGGGAGACGGCAGACCCAGTACTTC.

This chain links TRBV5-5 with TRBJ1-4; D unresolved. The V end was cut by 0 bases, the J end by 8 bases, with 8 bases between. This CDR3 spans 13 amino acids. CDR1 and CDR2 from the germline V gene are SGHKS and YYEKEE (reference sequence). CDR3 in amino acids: CASSLAGQEKLFF. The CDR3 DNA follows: TGTGCCAGCAGCTTGGCGGGTCAGGAAAAACTGTTTTTT.

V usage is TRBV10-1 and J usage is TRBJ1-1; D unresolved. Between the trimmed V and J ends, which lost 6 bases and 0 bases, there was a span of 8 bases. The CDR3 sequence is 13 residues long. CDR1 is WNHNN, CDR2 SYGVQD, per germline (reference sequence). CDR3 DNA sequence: TGCGCCAGCAGCGCGGCCTTGAACACTGAAGCTTTCTTT. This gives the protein CASSAALNTEAFF.

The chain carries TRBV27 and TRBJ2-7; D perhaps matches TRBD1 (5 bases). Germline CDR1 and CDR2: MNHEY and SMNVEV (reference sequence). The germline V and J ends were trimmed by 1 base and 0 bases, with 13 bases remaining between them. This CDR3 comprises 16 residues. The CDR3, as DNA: TGTGCCAGCAGTTTATATGGACAACTCTTCTCCTACGAGCAGTACTTC. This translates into CASSLYGQLFSYEQYF.

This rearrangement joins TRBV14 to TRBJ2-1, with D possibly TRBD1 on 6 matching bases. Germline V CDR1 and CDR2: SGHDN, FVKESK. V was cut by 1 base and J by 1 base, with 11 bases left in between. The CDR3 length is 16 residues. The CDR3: CASSQGQDASYNEQFF. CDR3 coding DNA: TGTGCCAGCAGCCAAGGACAGGACGCATCCTACAATGAGCAGTTCTTC.

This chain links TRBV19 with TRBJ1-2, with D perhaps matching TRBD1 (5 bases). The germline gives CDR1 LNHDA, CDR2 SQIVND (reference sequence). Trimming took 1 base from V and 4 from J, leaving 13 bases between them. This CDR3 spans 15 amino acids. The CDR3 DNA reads TGTGCCAGTAGTATAGGAGTCGGGGGAAGCTATGGCTACACCTTC. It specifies CASSIGVGGSYGYTF.

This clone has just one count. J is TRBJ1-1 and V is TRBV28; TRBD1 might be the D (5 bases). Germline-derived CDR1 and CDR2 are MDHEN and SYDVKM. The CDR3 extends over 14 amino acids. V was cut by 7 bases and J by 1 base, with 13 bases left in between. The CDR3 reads CASIEAGRNTEAFF. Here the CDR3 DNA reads TGTGCCAGCATTGAGGCAGGGCGGAACACTGAAGCTTTCTTT.

The CDR3 region has the DNA TGTGCCAGCCGAACGGGTCGATACAATGAGCAGTTCTTC. The encoded protein is CASRTGRYNEQFF. This chain links TRBV12-3 or TRBV12-4 with TRBJ2-1; no definite D call. Trimming left V 8 bases short and J 4 bases short, with 12 bases between. CDR3 length: 13 amino acids.

Here the CDR3 DNA reads TGTGCCACCGAACAGGGGGCGAGACAGCCCCAGCATTTT. Translated, it gives CATEQGARQPQHF. The chain uses TRBV19 and TRBJ1-5, with TRBD1 matching 9 bases. CDR3 size: 13 residues. CDR1 is LNHDA and CDR2 is SQIVND in the germline V gene (reference sequence). J was trimmed by 7 bases and V by 10 bases; bases with no gene match: 8. The complete variable domain, with remaining parts taken from reference TRBV19 and TRBJ1-5, reads DGGITQSPKYLFRKEGQNVTLSCEQNLNHDAMYWYRQDPGQGLRLIYYSQIVNDFQKGDIAEGYSVSREKKESFPLTVTSAQKNPTAFYLCATEQGARQPQHFGDGTRLSIL.

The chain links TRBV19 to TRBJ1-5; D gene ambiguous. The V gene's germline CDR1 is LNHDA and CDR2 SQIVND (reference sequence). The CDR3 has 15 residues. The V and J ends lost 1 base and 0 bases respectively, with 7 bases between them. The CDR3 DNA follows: TGTGCCAGTAGTATAGGGCAATATAGCAATCAGCCCCAGCATTTT. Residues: CASSIGQYSNQPQHF.

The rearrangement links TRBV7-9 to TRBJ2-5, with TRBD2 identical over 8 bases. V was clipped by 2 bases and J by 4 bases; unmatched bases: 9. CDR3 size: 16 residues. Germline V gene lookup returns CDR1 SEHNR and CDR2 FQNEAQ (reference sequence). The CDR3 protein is CASSLLREGVAETQYF. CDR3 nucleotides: TGTGCCAGCAGCTTATTACGGGAGGGCGTAGCAGAGACCCAGTACTTC.

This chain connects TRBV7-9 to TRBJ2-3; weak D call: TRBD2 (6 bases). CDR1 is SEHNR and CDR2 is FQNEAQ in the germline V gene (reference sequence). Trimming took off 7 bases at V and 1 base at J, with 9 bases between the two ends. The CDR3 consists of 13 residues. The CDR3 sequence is CASTWGGTDTQYF. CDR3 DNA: TGTGCCAGCACTTGGGGGGGCACAGATACGCAGTATTTT.

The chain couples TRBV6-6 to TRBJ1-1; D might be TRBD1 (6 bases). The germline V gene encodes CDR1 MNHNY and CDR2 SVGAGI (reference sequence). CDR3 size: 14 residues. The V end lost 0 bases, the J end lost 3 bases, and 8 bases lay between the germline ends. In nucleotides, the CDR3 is TGTGCCAGCAGTTACTCAGGGGGTGACACTGAAGCTTTCTTT. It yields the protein CASSYSGGDTEAFF.

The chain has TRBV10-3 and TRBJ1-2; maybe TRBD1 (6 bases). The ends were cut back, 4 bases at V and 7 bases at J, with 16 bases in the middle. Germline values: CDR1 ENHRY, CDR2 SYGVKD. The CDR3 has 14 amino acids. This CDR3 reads CAISVGQGTVGYTF. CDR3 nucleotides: TGTGCCATCAGTGTGGGGCAGGGGACGGTTGGCTACACCTTC.

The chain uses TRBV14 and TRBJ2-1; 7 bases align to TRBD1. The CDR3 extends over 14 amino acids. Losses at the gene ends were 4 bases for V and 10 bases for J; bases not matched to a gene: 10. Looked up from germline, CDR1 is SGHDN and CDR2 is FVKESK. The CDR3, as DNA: TGTGCCAGCAGCCCGAGACAGGGATTAACCGAGCAGTTCTTC. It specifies CASSPRQGLTEQFF.

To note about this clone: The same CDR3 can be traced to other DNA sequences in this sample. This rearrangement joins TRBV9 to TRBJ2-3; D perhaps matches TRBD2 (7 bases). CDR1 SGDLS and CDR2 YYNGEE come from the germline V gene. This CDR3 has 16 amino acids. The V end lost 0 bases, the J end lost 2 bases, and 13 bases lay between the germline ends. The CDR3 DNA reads TGTGCCAGCAGCGTAGAGGGGGAGGGTCTCACAGATACGCAGTATTTT. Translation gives CASSVEGEGLTDTQYF.

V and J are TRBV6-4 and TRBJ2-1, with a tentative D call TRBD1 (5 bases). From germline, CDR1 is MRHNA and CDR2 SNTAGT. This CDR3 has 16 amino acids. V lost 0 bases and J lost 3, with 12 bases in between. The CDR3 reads CASSDSGRVDYNEQFF. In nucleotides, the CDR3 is TGTGCCAGCAGTGACTCGGGCAGGGTCGACTACAATGAGCAGTTCTTC.